Listed below are T cell receptor beta chains from one sample, sequenced in a study of cytomegalovirus exposure and HLA in healthy donors. Profiling relied on immunoSEQ multiplex PCR, and the TCRdb table lists in-frame clones only, not all of them. The sample yields 200,000 or so clones, less than 85% seen once. The sequenced sample consisted of PBMCs. The receptors here all came from a girl aged 2 to 9 in good health and CMV-seronegative. CDR3s include the opening cysteine and the closing phenylalanine or tryptophan. The D gene is left open where the match is weak. Clone sizes are given selectively: once, few, many, or a class where the clone is expanded.

d_call	clone_size	v_call	j_call	cdr3_nt	cdr3_aa
TRBD2	.	TRBV29-1	TRBJ2-1	TGCAGCGTACTAGGACTAGCGGACTACAATGAGCAGTTCTTC	CSVLGLADYNEQFF
TRBD2	.	TRBV5-4	TRBJ2-3	TGTGCCAGCAGCTTGGGGGGCGCCCCCCTAGCGGGAGCAGATACGCAGTATTTT	CASSLGGAPLAGADTQYF
TRBD1	.	TRBV25-1	TRBJ2-2	TGTGCCAGCCATCAGGGGGCCGGGGAGCTGTTTTTT	CASHQGAGELFF
.	.	TRBV6-1	TRBJ1-2	TGTGCCAGCAGTGAAATGCACGGAGACTATGGCTACACCTTC	CASSEMHGDYGYTF
.	.	TRBV7-9	TRBJ1-2	TGTGCCAGCAGCTTAGAGGGGTTTGTTGGCTACACCTTC	CASSLEGFVGYTF
.	.	TRBV6-1	TRBJ2-7	TGTGCCAGCAGGCTCGGCATCGGGACATCCTACGAGCAGTACTTC	CASRLGIGTSYEQYF
TRBD1	.	TRBV10-3	TRBJ2-7	TGTGCCATCGGGGGACAGGGGGCCTACGAGCAGTACTTC	CAIGGQGAYEQYF
.	.	TRBV4-1	TRBJ2-1	TGCGCCAGCAGCCAAGAACTGACTCCCTTAGTCCACAATGAGCAGTTCTTC	CASSQELTPLVHNEQFF
TRBD1	.	TRBV9	TRBJ1-4	TGTGCCAGCAGCTTACGACAGGGTTCTAATGAAAAACTGTTTTTT	CASSLRQGSNEKLFF
TRBD1	.	TRBV14	TRBJ2-2	TGTGCCAGCAGCCACTCAGGGGGATCGAACACCGGGGAGCTGTTTTTT	CASSHSGGSNTGELFF
TRBD1	.	TRBV27	TRBJ2-1	TGTGCCAGCAGTTCCGGGACAGGGGCATACAATGAGCAGTTCTTC	CASSSGTGAYNEQFF
.	.	TRBV21-1	TRBJ1-5	TGTGCCAGCAGCAAAGAATTATGGCAAATGAAGCCCCAGCATTTT	CASSKELWQMKPQHF
TRBD1	once	TRBV2	TRBJ1-1	TGTGCCAGCAGCCTACAGGGGGCTATCACTGAAGCTTTCTTT	CASSLQGAITEAFF
TRBD1	.	TRBV6-5	TRBJ2-7	TGTGCCAGCAGTATAGACAGGGGATCCTACGAGCAGTACTTC	CASSIDRGSYEQYF
TRBD1	.	TRBV9	TRBJ1-2	TGTGCCAGCAGTGGGGGGGACAGGATTAACTATGGCTACACCTTC	CASSGGDRINYGYTF
TRBD1	.	TRBV10-3	TRBJ1-4	TGTGCCATCAGTGAGCCATCAGGGGGCAACGAAAAACTGTTTTTT	CAISEPSGGNEKLFF
TRBD2	.	TRBV6-1	TRBJ2-7	TGTGCCAGCAGTGAAGCGAGAATGGGACTAGCGGGGGGGGAGCAGTACTTC	CASSEARMGLAGGEQYF
.	.	TRBV19	TRBJ1-5	TGTGCCGGGCAGGGTGTGCAGCCCCAGCATTTT	CAGQGVQPQHF
.	once	TRBV4-1	TRBJ1-1	TGCGCCAGCAGCCAATTGGTGGGTCTGGAGGGGACTGAAGCTTTCTTT	CASSQLVGLEGTEAFF
TRBD1	.	TRBV7-6	TRBJ1-6	TGTGCCAGCAGCTTAGCCCGACAGGGGAATTCACCCCTCCACTTT	CASSLARQGNSPLHF
.	.	TRBV11-2	TRBJ1-1	TGTGCCAGCAGCTCCCTCCCGGAGGCTCGGAGGAACACTGAAGCTTTCTTT	CASSSLPEARRNTEAFF
TRBD2	once	TRBV7-9	TRBJ2-3	TGTGCCAGCAGCTCCCTAGGGCTAGCGGGAGGGCCTTTCAGAGATACGCAGTATTTT	CASSSLGLAGGPFRDTQYF
.	.	TRBV6-1	TRBJ1-5	TGTGCCAGCAGTGGCAGGGGCTATAGCAATCAGCCCCAGCATTTT	CASSGRGYSNQPQHF
TRBD1	.	TRBV6-6	TRBJ1-2	TGTGCCAGCAGTTACGACGGAGGGACAGGGGGTAGTGGCTACACCTTC	CASSYDGGTGGSGYTF
.	.	TRBV5-6	TRBJ2-7	TGTGCCAGCAGCCATCTCCTACTTGGGGGCGGTTCCTACGAGCAGTACTTC	CASSHLLLGGGSYEQYF
TRBD2	once	TRBV29-1	TRBJ2-7	TGCAGCGCTTCCCCCGGGGCGGGGGGGCCCTACGAGCAGTACTTC	CSASPGAGGPYEQYF
TRBD2	.	TRBV19	TRBJ2-2	TGTGCCAGTAGTCCACCTCCGGGACTAGCGGGAGGGGTCGGGGAGCTGTTTTTT	CASSPPPGLAGGVGELFF
.	.	TRBV9	TRBJ1-2	TGTGCCAGCAGCGCCGGGAAGGGAGCTAACTATGGCTACACCTTC	CASSAGKGANYGYTF
TRBD2	.	TRBV6-5	TRBJ2-3	TGTGCCCTCGGGCGGGGGGCCCCAGATACGCAGTATTTT	CALGRGAPDTQYF
.	.	TRBV5-5	TRBJ1-1	TGTGCCAGCAGCCGAGCGTTCACTGAAGCTTTCTTT	CASSRAFTEAFF
TRBD1	.	TRBV7-6	TRBJ2-7	TGTGCCAGCAGCCCCGACAGGGGCGGCGAGCAGTACTTC	CASSPDRGGEQYF
.	.	TRBV10-1	TRBJ1-6	TGCGCCAGCAGTGAGGCAGGGCCGACTTCACCCCTCCACTTT	CASSEAGPTSPLHF
.	.	TRBV5-6	TRBJ2-2	TGTGCCAGCACCCCAGGGTCCGGGGAGCTGTTTTTT	CASTPGSGELFF
.	.	TRBV7-2	TRBJ1-1	TGTGCCAGCAGCTTCGAGCCCTCCACTGAAGCTTTCTTT	CASSFEPSTEAFF
.	.	TRBV18	TRBJ2-5	TGTGCCAGCTCACCATATGCCAGCCAAGAGACCCAGTACTTC	CASSPYASQETQYF